This T cell receptor (beta chain) was sequenced for a study of T cells in Graves' hyperthyroidism and ophthalmopathy. Study in general: At initial diagnosis, before any treatment had begun, peripheral blood was obtained.

Trimming cost V 1 base and J 1 base, with 5 bases left between them. The CDR3 covers 14 residues. Per the germline V gene, CDR1 is SGHRS and CDR2 is YFSETQ. Clinical symptoms, serum thyroxine and TRAb, thyroid ultrasound and orbital computed tomography were used for the diagnoses. Amplification yielded TCR beta CDR3 regions, with RNA transcripts as the source. Researchers ran a first-round RT-PCR on the TCR CDR3 using the HTBI primer set. MiXCR, run by TCRdb on the multiplex PCR reads, gives a single entry per CDR3 protein. The sample has approximately 320,000 distinct CDR3 sequences; 16% are singletons. Regarding this clonotype: Its antigen remains unknown.

Findings and limits, study-wide: Using 13 V-J features, a model discriminated ophthalmopathy from stable hyperthyroidism. Most clonotypes that expanded in the thyroid above 0.001 also showed up in blood.

This receptor was identified in a man between 25 and 39 years old with Graves' hyperthyroidism. The specimen was blood. J is TRBJ2-2 and V is TRBV5-1, with D unclear. Here the CDR3 reads CASSLNGNTGELFF. In nucleotides, the CDR3 is TGCGCCAGCAGCTTGAACGGGAACACCGGGGAGCTGTTTTTT.